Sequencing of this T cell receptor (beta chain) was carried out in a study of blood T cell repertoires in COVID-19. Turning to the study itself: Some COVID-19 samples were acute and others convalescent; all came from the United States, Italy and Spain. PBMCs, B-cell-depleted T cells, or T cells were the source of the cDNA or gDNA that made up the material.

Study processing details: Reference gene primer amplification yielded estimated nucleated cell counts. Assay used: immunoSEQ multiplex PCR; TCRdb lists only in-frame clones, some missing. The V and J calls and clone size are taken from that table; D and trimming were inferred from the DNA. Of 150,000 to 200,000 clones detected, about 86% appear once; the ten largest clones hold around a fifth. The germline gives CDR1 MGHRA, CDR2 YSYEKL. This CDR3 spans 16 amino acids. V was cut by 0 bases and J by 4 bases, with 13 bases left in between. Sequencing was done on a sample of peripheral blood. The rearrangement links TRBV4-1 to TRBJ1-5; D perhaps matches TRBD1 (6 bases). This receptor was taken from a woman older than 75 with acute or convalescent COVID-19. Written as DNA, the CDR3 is TGCGCCAGCAGCCAAGATATAGGGACACCGAATCAGCCCCAGCATTTT. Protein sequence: CASSQDIGTPNQPQHF.